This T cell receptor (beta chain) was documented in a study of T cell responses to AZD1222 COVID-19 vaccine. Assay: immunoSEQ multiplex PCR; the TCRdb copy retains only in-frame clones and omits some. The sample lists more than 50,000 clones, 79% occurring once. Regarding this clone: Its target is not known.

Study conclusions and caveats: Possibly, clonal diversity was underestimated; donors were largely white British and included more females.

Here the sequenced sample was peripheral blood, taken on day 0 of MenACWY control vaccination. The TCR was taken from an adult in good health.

This chain's CDR3 is CASSQDGINEQFF. In DNA, the CDR3 is TGCGCCAGCAGCCAGGATGGAATTAATGAGCAGTTCTTC. The genes are TRBV4-1 and TRBJ2-1, with no clear D. Germline assignment: CDR1 MGHRA and CDR2 YSYEKL. The CDR3 loop spans 13 amino acids. Trimming removed 3 bases at V and 7 bases at J, with 10 bases between.